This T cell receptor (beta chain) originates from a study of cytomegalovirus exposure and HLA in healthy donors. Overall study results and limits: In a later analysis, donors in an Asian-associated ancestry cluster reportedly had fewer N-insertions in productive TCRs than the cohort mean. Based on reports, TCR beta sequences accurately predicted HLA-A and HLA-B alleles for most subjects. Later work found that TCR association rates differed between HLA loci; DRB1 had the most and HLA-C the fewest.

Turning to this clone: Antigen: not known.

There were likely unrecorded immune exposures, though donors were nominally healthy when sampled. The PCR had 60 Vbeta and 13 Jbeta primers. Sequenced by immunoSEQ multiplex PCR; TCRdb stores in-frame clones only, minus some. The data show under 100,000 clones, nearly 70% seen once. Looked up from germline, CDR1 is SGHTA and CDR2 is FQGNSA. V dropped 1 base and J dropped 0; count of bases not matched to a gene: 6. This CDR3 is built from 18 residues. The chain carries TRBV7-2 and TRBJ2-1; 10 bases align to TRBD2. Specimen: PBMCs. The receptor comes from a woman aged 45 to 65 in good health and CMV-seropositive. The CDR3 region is CASSLVGTSASSYNEQFF. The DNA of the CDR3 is TGTGCCAGCAGCTTAGTTGGGACTAGCGCCAGCTCCTACAATGAGCAGTTCTTC.